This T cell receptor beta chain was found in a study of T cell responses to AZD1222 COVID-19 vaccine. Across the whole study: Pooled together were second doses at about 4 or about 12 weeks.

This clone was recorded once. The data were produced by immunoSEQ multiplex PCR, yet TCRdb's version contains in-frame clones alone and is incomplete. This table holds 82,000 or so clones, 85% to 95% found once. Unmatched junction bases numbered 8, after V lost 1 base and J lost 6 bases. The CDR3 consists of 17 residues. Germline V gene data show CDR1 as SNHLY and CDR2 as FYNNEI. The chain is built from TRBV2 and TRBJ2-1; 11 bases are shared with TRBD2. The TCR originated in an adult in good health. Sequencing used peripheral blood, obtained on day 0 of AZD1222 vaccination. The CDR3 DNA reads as TGTGCCAGCAGTGAAGAGGGCGCTAGCGGGGGGCGCAATGAGCAGTTCTTC. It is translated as CASSEEGASGGRNEQFF.